Below, 21 T cell receptor beta chains from the same sample are listed, as sequenced in a study of post-analysis software for immune sequencing data. Regarding the study as a whole: Five TRBV segments occurring more often in patients than controls included TRBV5-6, TRBV5-1 and TRBV20-1.

TCR beta cDNA libraries had unique molecular identifiers. TCRdb itself ran the PCR reads through MiXCR, one entry per CDR3 protein. The data contain about 430,000 distinct CDR3 sequences, about 39% of them singletons. These receptors have no identified antigens. Specimen: blood. All receptors derive from a girl aged 2-10 years with multiple sclerosis.

This chain uses TRBV4-2 with TRBJ2-3; 7 bases line up with TRBD2. CDR1 LGHNA and CDR2 YNFKEQ come from the germline V gene. Trimming at V came to 2 bases and at J to 1 base, leaving 0 bases not matched to a gene. This CDR3 contains 14 residues. The CDR3 DNA reads TGTGCCAGCAGCCAACTAGCGGGCACAGATACGCAGTATTTT. This codes for CASSQLAGTDTQYF.

This clonotype turned up a few times. This chain connects TRBV20-1 to TRBJ2-7, with D possibly matching TRBD2 (6 bases). This CDR3 spans 12 amino acids. In germline, CDR1 is DFQATT, CDR2 SNEGSKA (reference sequence). CDR3 protein: CTSCGGTYEQYF. The CDR3 nucleotides read TGCACCTCCTGCGGCGGGACCTACGAGCAGTACTTC.

CDR3 in amino acids: CASSDDRDHEQYF. The DNA for the CDR3 is TGTGCCAGCAGCGATGACAGGGACCACGAGCAGTACTTC. The chain recombines TRBV9 with TRBJ2-7; TRBD1 agrees at 7 bases. V was pared by 3 bases and J by 5 bases, with 5 bases of the junction left unmatched. The CDR3 contains 13 residues. Germline V lookup: CDR1 SGDLS, CDR2 YYNGEE.

This chain joins TRBV2 and TRBJ2-1, with D tentatively TRBD1 or TRBD2 (6 bases each). The V gene's germline CDR1 is SNHLY and CDR2 FYNNEI. The CDR3 has 14 amino acids. The chain's CDR3 is CAAKRGWGADEQFF. The CDR3 nucleotides read TGTGCGGCCAAAAGGGGTTGGGGGGCAGATGAGCAGTTCTTC.

This clonotype was counted a few times. The chain is built from TRBV7-2 and TRBJ2-5; 7 positions match TRBD2. CDR1 is SGHTA, CDR2 FQGNSA, per germline. CDR3 length equals 14 residues. V shed 7 bases, J shed 3 bases, and the junction held 8 bases outside the gene matches. DNA for the CDR3: TGTGCCAGCAACTCAATGGGGGGGGAAGAGACCCAGTACTTC. Protein product: CASNSMGGEETQYF.

This chain connects TRBV28 to TRBJ1-4, with D uncertain. Germline lookup yields CDR1 MDHEN and CDR2 SYDVKM. Trimming pared 4 bases from V and 8 bases from J, leaving 14 bases between. The CDR3 consists of 14 residues. In DNA, the CDR3 is TGTGCCAGCAGTTCCTCGACTATACCCGAAAAACTGTTTTTT. Protein product: CASSSSTIPEKLFF.

The chain uses TRBV20-1 and TRBJ2-7; 8 bases align to TRBD2. V gave up 0 bases and J gave up 4 bases; unmatched junction bases: 2. CDR1 and CDR2 (germline): DFQATT, SNEGSKA (reference sequence). The CDR3 contains 13 residues. The CDR3 loop is CSAREAGGYEQYF. CDR3 nucleotide sequence: TGCAGTGCTAGAGAGGCGGGAGGTTACGAGCAGTACTTC.

The V gene is TRBV7-2, the J gene TRBJ2-1; no clear D gene. Germline V lookup: CDR1 SGHTA, CDR2 FQGNSA. With 5 bases removed from V and 1 base from J, the gap between germline ends came to 3 bases. This CDR3 region has 12 residues. The CDR3 loop reads CASSQSYNEQFF. CDR3 nucleotide sequence: TGTGCCAGCAGCCAGTCCTACAATGAGCAGTTCTTC.

This clonotype was seen a handful of times. This rearrangement joins TRBV29-1 to TRBJ2-1; D perhaps matches TRBD2 (6 bases). Germline lookup yields CDR1 SQVTM and CDR2 ANQGSEA. CDR3 length: 13 residues. V lost 4 bases and J lost 9, with 16 bases in between. The CDR3 loop reads CSVGASVVGEQFF. The CDR3, as DNA: TGCAGCGTTGGTGCTAGCGTAGTGGGTGAGCAGTTCTTC.

The J gene is TRBJ2-5, the V gene TRBV5-1, with D perhaps TRBD2 (6 bases). There are 15 residues in the CDR3. The V gene's germline CDR1 is SGHRS and CDR2 YFSETQ. V dropped 4 bases and J dropped 4 bases, with 17 bases sitting between them. The CDR3 bases are TGCGCCAGCAGCCCACGGGGGAACGGCGGAGAGACCCAGTACTTC. As protein: CASSPRGNGGETQYF.

CDR3 DNA: TGTGCCAGCAGTTACTGGACGCAGCCCCAGCATTTT. It codes for CASSYWTQPQHF. V is TRBV6-2 or TRBV6-3 and J is TRBJ1-5, with D unclear. V was shortened by 1 base and J by 7 bases, with 5 bases between the two germline ends. CDR3 length: 12 amino acids. In germline, CDR1 is MNHEY, CDR2 SVGEGT.

This clonotype was recorded at least ten times. The chain employs TRBV4-3 and TRBJ2-5, with D perhaps assigned TRBD1 or TRBD2 (5 bases each). This CDR3 spans 13 amino acids. CDR1 and CDR2 from the germline V gene are LGHNA and YSLEER. Trimming removed 3 bases at V and 2 bases at J, with 7 bases between. The CDR3 nucleotides read TGCGCCAGCAGCCAGGGACCACAAGAGACCCAGTACTTC. This sequence encodes CASSQGPQETQYF.

The genes are TRBV27 and TRBJ2-2; no reliable D call. The CDR3 is 15 residues long. Trimming pared 4 bases from V and 4 bases from J, leaving 13 bases between. Germline V gene data show CDR1 as MNHEY and CDR2 as SMNVEV (reference sequence). The CDR3 sequence is CASSSSLWVTGELFF. CDR3 nucleotides: TGTGCCAGCAGTTCCTCACTCTGGGTCACCGGGGAGCTGTTTTTT.

The chain employs TRBV20-1 and TRBJ2-7, with 11 nucleotides matching TRBD2. There are 14 residues in the CDR3. Per germline, CDR1 DFQATT and CDR2 SNEGSKA (reference sequence). The V gene end was trimmed by 6 bases and the J gene end by 4 bases; junction bases not matched to a gene: 8. The CDR3 DNA sequence: TGCAGTGCGCCACGACTAGCGGGAACGTACGAGCAGTACTTC. Translating it yields CSAPRLAGTYEQYF.

The CDR3: CASSQDRGLDTEAFF. DNA for the CDR3: TGCGCCAGCAGCCAAGATCGAGGATTGGACACTGAAGCTTTCTTT. The chain recombines TRBV4-3 with TRBJ1-1; D not certain. The germline gives CDR1 LGHNA, CDR2 YSLEER. CDR3 length: 15 residues. With 0 bases removed from V and 3 bases from J, the gap between germline ends came to 11 bases.

The chain uses TRBV7-2 and TRBJ1-5; D not resolved. V lost 4 bases, J lost 5 bases, and 6 bases lay in between. CDR1 SGHTA and CDR2 FQGNSA come from the germline V gene. This CDR3 comprises 12 residues. DNA of the CDR3: TGTGCCAGCAGCTCGACCCATCAGCCCCAGCATTTT. This codes for CASSSTHQPQHF. The whole variable domain, remainder taken from reference TRBV7-2 and TRBJ1-5, is GAGVSQSPSNKVTEKGKDVELRCDPISGHTALYWYRQSLGQGLEFLIYFQGNSAPDKSGLPSDRFSAERTGGSVSTLTIQRTQQEDSAVYLCASSSTHQPQHFGDGTRLSIL.

V gene TRBV5-5 combines with J gene TRBJ2-5; 7 nucleotides match TRBD1. Germline V gene lookup returns CDR1 SGHKS and CDR2 YYEKEE (reference sequence). The V segment lost 4 bases and the J segment 5 bases; nucleotides outside the gene matches: 17. The CDR3 contains 17 residues. This chain's CDR3 is CASSPRGLQGLVETQYF. The CDR3 DNA sequence: TGTGCCAGCAGCCCGAGGGGGCTACAGGGCCTGGTGGAGACCCAGTACTTC.

This clonotype was counted between two and nine times. This chain joins TRBV20-1 and TRBJ2-1; 12 nucleotides match TRBD2. In germline, CDR1 is DFQATT, CDR2 SNEGSKA (reference sequence). The CDR3 spans 14 residues. The trim removed 6 bases at V and 6 bases at J, leaving 6 bases unmatched. The CDR3 reads CSATLAGGLNEQFF. CDR3 sequence (DNA): TGCAGTGCCACACTAGCGGGAGGCCTCAATGAGCAGTTCTTC.

This clonotype was observed at least ten times. The rearrangement links TRBV7-2 to TRBJ2-7; possible D gene TRBD1, 5 bases. The germline V and J ends were trimmed by 1 base and 7 bases, with 14 bases remaining between them. Germline lookup yields CDR1 SGHTA and CDR2 FQGNSA. CDR3 size: 14 residues. The CDR3 here is CASSLGGGAREQYF. The CDR3 coding sequence is TGTGCCAGCAGCTTAGGGGGTGGGGCAAGGGAGCAGTACTTC.

V usage is TRBV12-5 and J usage is TRBJ2-1; D gene uncertain. V lost 0 bases to trimming and J lost 6 bases, with 6 bases between them. There are 13 residues in the CDR3. Germline CDR1 and CDR2: LGHNT and FRNRAP. As DNA, the CDR3 is TGTGCTAGTGGTTTGGTAAGGAGCAATGAGCAGTTCTTC. It encodes CASGLVRSNEQFF.

The chain carries TRBV18 and TRBJ1-5; tentatively, D is TRBD1 (5 bases). This CDR3 is 16 amino acids long. Trimming left V 0 bases short and J 5 bases short, with 14 bases between. Germline lookup yields CDR1 KGHSH and CDR2 LQKENI. The CDR3 bases are TGTGCCAGCTCACCACCGGCCACCGCGGGGCATCAGCCCCAGCATTTT. Protein: CASSPPATAGHQPQHF.